This T cell receptor beta chain comes out of a study of T cell repertoires in cytomegalovirus infection. Study details: CMV infection and matching HLA type were both indicated by public TCR beta signatures.

The junction had 12 bases not matched to a gene; V was cut back by 11 bases and J by 5 bases. The CDR3 length is 15 residues. TCRdb used MiXCR to reprocess the reads, holding one entry per CDR3 protein. This sample has under 800,000 distinct CDR3 sequences; 20% to 30% occur once, and the top ten carry around 8%. This clonotype was seen repeatedly, ten times or more. Its specificity is not known. Study-wide points: Within the response measured ex vivo, HLA-C-restricted CMV-specific TCR beta clonotypes were dominant. The cumulative frequency of public TCR beta families identified carriers of CMV plus the relevant HLA.

This TCR came from a human donor in good health (CMV status not recorded). Some clones in this sample may be carry-over from other donors' samples. The specimen sequenced was CD8+ T cells from PBMCs. The chain combines TRBV12-3 or TRBV12-4 with TRBJ2-3; 11 bases align to TRBD1. The CDR3 region is CAGPDRGHTGDTQYF. In DNA form, the CDR3 reads TGTGCCGGGCCGGACAGGGGGCACACAGGAGATACGCAGTATTTT.